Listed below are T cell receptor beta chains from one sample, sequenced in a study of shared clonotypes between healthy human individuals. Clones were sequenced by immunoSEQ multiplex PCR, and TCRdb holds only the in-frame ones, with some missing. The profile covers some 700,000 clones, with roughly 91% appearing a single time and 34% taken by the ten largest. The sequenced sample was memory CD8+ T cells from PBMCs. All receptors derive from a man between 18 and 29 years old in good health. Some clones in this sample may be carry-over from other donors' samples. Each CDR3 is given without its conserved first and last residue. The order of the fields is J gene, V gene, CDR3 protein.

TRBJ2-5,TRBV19,ASSRDREETQY
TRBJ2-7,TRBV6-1,ASSGEGTSGRRFSYEQY
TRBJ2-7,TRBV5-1,ASSLRGGLYEQY
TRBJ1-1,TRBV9,ASSASGGNTEAF
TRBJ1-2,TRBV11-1,ASSWGGPHFFYGYT
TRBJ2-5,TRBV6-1,ASSESGRTGETQY
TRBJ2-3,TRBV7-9,ASSPRLREADTQY
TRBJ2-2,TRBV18,ASSPRGMDTGELF
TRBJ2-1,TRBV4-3,ASSQDEISYNEQF
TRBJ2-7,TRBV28,ASSFQDRSYEQY
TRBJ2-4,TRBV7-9,ASTTSPDRDSGGNIQY
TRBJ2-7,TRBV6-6,ASSYETNEQY
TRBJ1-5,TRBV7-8,ASSLALENQPQH
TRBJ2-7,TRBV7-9,ASSPPTSGSYEQY
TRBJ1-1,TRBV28,ASSLYGANTEAF
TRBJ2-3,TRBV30,AWSFGDTQY
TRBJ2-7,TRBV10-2,ASGFELRPYEQY
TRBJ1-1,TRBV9,ASSVVAGYEAF
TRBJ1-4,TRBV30,AWIEGAENEKLF
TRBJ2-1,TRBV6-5,ASSYFSGMGEQF
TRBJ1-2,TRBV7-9,ASSLPDNYGYT
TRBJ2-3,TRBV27,ASSRAADTQY
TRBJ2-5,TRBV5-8,ATNWLGNYQETQY
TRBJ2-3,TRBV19,ASSMYQTDTQY
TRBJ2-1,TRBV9,ASSVPLDRGYNEQF
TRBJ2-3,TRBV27,ASSLGAGPTDTQY
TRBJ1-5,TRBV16,ASSQWRTGSRVNQPQH
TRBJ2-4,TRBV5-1,ASSLECWGPTQEKAKNIQY
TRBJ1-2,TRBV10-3,AISESSISDYGYT